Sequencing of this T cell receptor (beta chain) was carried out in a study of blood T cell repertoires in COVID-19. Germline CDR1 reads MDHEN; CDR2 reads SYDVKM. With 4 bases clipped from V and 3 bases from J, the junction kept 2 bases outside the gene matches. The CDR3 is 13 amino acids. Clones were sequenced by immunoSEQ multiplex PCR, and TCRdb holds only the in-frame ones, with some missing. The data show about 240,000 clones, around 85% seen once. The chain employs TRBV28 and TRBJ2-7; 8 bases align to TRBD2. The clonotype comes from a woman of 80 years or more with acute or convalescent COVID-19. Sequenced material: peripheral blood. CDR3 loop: CASSSGGGYEQYF. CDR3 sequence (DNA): TGTGCCAGCAGTTCCGGGGGGGGCTACGAGCAGTACTTC.